The T cell receptor beta chain under discussion was sequenced for a study of T cell changes during pregnancy in multiple sclerosis. TCRdb's table, derived via immunoSEQ multiplex PCR, lists solely in-frame clones and lacks some. The data contain about 73,000 clones, about 92% of them singletons. V lost 10 bases and J lost 0, with 16 bases in between. In germline, CDR1 is MNHEY, CDR2 SMNVEV (reference sequence). The CDR3 sequence is 14 residues long. The chain joins TRBV27 to TRBJ2-7; TRBD1 is a possible D gene (6 bases). The starting material was peripheral blood, obtained in the second trimester of pregnancy. The receptor was derived from a female donor in good health, enrolled as a control in a pregnancy study. The CDR3 spells CATRPTGFSYEQYF. CDR3 sequence (DNA): TGTGCCACCCGCCCCACAGGGTTCTCCTACGAGCAGTACTTC.